These 18 T cell receptor beta chains share one sample of origin, sequenced in a study of Ad26.COV2.S vaccination and SARS-CoV-2 variants. TCRdb's table, derived via immunoSEQ multiplex PCR, lists solely in-frame clones and lacks some. The table records more than 350,000 clones, around 90% of them present only once. The treatment denotes: roughly 18 received Ad26.COV2.S at low or high dose, single or two shots; five or six received placebo; per-sample allocation not given. Each sample was drawn 63 days after the first injection (of vaccine or placebo). The source material was peripheral blood, sampled in a trial of Ad26.COV2.S vaccine versus placebo. Source of these receptors: a person aged 18 to 65 who received the Ad26.COV2.S COVID-19 vaccine or a placebo.

V and J are TRBV6-5 and TRBJ2-1; TRBD2 agrees at 11 bases. This CDR3 has 13 amino acids. The germline V gene has CDR1 MNHEY and CDR2 SVGAGI. The J segment lost 7 bases and the V segment lost 10 bases, leaving 6 bases of the junction unmatched. The CDR3 loop is CATLAGVRNEQFF. DNA for the CDR3: TGTGCCACACTAGCGGGAGTGAGGAATGAGCAGTTCTTC.

V is TRBV28 and J is TRBJ2-7, with a weak D call TRBD2 (5 bases). V was shortened by 2 bases and J by 7 bases, with 15 bases between the two germline ends. The CDR3 has 14 residues. Germline V CDR1 and CDR2: MDHEN, SYDVKM. CDR3 in amino acids: CASSLPGKTQEQYF. The CDR3 DNA follows: TGTGCCAGCAGTTTACCGGGAAAAACTCAGGAGCAGTACTTC.

The chain links TRBV19 to TRBJ2-2; TRBD2 agrees at 8 bases. CDR1 is LNHDA, CDR2 SQIVND, per germline (reference sequence). The CDR3 runs 17 residues. V trimming: 6 bases; J trimming: 4 bases; junction bases outside the gene matches: 13. As DNA, the CDR3 is TGTGCCAGTAGGGACCGGACTAGCAGAGGAGTCACCGGGGAGCTGTTTTTT. Translation: CASRDRTSRGVTGELFF. The full variable domain, completed using reference TRBV19 and TRBJ2-2, is DGGITQSPKYLFRKEGQNVTLSCEQNLNHDAMYWYRQDPGQGLRLIYYSQIVNDFQKGDIAEGYSVSREKKESFPLTVTSAQKNPTAFYLCASRDRTSRGVTGELFFGEGSRLTVL.

The chain recombines TRBV9 with TRBJ1-2, with D unclear. The CDR3 extends over 13 amino acids. Trimming removed 3 bases at V and 3 bases at J, with 9 bases between. Germline lookup yields CDR1 SGDLS and CDR2 YYNGEE. The CDR3 loop is CASSGRVDYGYTF. The CDR3 region has the DNA TGTGCCAGCAGCGGGCGGGTTGACTATGGCTACACCTTC.

CDR3 amino acids: CASSLGLAGVGETQYF. Here the CDR3 DNA reads TGTGCCAGCAGCTTGGGACTAGCGGGAGTGGGGGAGACCCAGTACTTC. The genes are TRBV7-3 and TRBJ2-5; 14 bases are a match to TRBD2. CDR3 length equals 16 residues. Trimming cost V 3 bases and J 5 bases; bases outside gene matches: 5. Per germline, CDR1 SGHTA and CDR2 FQGTGA. The full variable domain, with the rest looked up from reference TRBV7-3 and TRBJ2-5, is GAGVSQTPSNKVTEKGKYVELRCDPISGHTALYWYRQSLGQGPEFLIYFQGTGAADDSGLPNDRFFAVRPEGSVSTLKIQRTERGDSAVYLCASSLGLAGVGETQYFGPGTRLLVL.

The chain couples TRBV28 to TRBJ2-1; a weak D match, TRBD1 (5 bases). V shed 6 bases and J shed 5 bases, with 5 bases lying between them. Germline V gene data show CDR1 as MDHEN and CDR2 as SYDVKM. There are 11 residues in the CDR3. In DNA, the CDR3 is TGTGCCAGCAGGACAGACAATGAGCAGTTCTTC. Amino acids: CASRTDNEQFF.

The V gene is TRBV9, the J gene TRBJ1-1; D gene ambiguous. The ends were cut back, 0 bases at V and 4 bases at J, with 7 bases in the middle. The CDR3 has 13 amino acids. Germline-derived CDR1 and CDR2 are SGDLS and YYNGEE. This CDR3 is CASSVELGTEAFF. The CDR3 region has the DNA TGTGCCAGCAGCGTAGAATTAGGCACTGAAGCTTTCTTT.

This clone was counted a single time. This chain uses TRBV5-1 with TRBJ1-1; 9 bases agree with TRBD1. V lost 2 bases to trimming and J lost 5 bases; unmatched junction nucleotides: 1. Germline V gene data show CDR1 as SGHRS and CDR2 as YFSETQ. This CDR3 comprises 13 residues. This chain's CDR3 is CASSLQGATEAFF. The DNA of the CDR3 is TGCGCCAGCAGCTTACAGGGGGCGACTGAAGCTTTCTTT.

The V gene is TRBV4-1, the J gene TRBJ1-2; D unresolved. This CDR3 is built from 13 residues. Germline-derived CDR1 and CDR2 are MGHRA and YSYEKL. The V end lost 1 base, the J end lost 8 bases, and 11 bases lay between the germline ends. CDR3 region: CASSQVEGYGYTF. For the CDR3, the DNA is TGCGCCAGCAGCCAAGTAGAAGGGTACGGCTACACCTTC.

This clone turned up a few times. V and J are TRBV6-6 and TRBJ2-1; D ambiguous. V was pared by 7 bases and J by 0 bases, with 10 bases between. The germline CDR1 and CDR2 sequences are MNHNY and SVGAGI (reference sequence). CDR3 size: 14 residues. CDR3 protein: CASTSSSSYNEQFF. The CDR3 coding sequence is TGTGCCAGCACCTCGTCAAGCTCCTACAATGAGCAGTTCTTC.

This chain joins TRBV5-4 and TRBJ2-3; the D is unclear. V lost 4 bases and J 6 bases, leaving 15 bases between the germline ends. This CDR3 region has 14 residues. Germline V gene lookup returns CDR1 SGHNT and CDR2 YYREEE (reference sequence). The CDR3 nucleotides are TGTGCCAGCAGCGCGAGGATCTCCTCTGATACGCAGTATTTT. Protein: CASSARISSDTQYF.

The rearrangement links TRBV11-2 to TRBJ1-4; possibly TRBD1 for D (6 bases). The CDR3 sequence is 11 residues long. In germline, CDR1 is SGHAT, CDR2 FQNNGV. Between the trimmed V and J ends, which lost 6 bases and 15 bases, there was a span of 14 bases. The CDR3 sequence is CASRYRDGVFF. The CDR3, as DNA: TGTGCCAGCAGATACAGGGATGGGGTGTTTTTT. The complete variable domain, with remaining parts taken from reference TRBV11-2 and TRBJ1-4, reads EAGVAQSPRYKIIEKRQSVAFWCNPISGHATLYWYQQILGQGPKLLIQFQNNGVVDDSQLPKDRFSAERLKGVDSTLKIQPAKLEDSAVYLCASRYRDGVFFGSGTQLSVL.

This chain connects TRBV4-3 to TRBJ2-3; D possibly uses TRBD1 or TRBD2 (7 bases each). Germline-derived CDR1 and CDR2 are LGHNA and YSLEER. CDR3 length: 15 amino acids. V lost 1 base and J 2 bases, leaving 10 bases between the germline ends. This CDR3 is CASSQGEGATDTQYF. The CDR3 DNA follows: TGCGCCAGCAGCCAAGGGGAGGGGGCCACAGATACGCAGTATTTT.

CDR3 sequence reads: CASSDPDYNEQFF. The CDR3 DNA is TGCGCCAGCAGTGACCCGGACTACAATGAGCAGTTCTTC. This chain links TRBV10-2 with TRBJ2-1; no clear D. The germline V gene has CDR1 WSHSY and CDR2 SAAADI. Trimming removed 3 bases at V and 3 bases at J, with 6 bases between. This CDR3 has 13 amino acids.

The chain links TRBV28 to TRBJ2-1; the D is unclear. The germline V gene encodes CDR1 MDHEN and CDR2 SYDVKM. Trimming removed 2 bases at V and 0 bases at J, with 14 bases between. This CDR3 comprises 17 residues. Here the CDR3 DNA reads TGTGCCAGCAGTTTAAGGAGAGTGGTGACCTCCTACAATGAGCAGTTCTTC. As protein: CASSLRRVVTSYNEQFF.

This chain connects TRBV4-2 to TRBJ2-7; D possibly uses TRBD1 or TRBD2 (5 bases each). The V gene's germline CDR1 is LGHNA and CDR2 YNFKEQ. The CDR3 totals 11 residues. V lost 4 bases and J lost 4, with 5 bases in between. CDR3 coding DNA: TGTGCCAGCAGCCGGGGGTACGAGCAGTACTTC. Translation gives CASSRGYEQYF.

The rearrangement links TRBV7-9 to TRBJ2-1, with 7 bases aligning to TRBD2. J gave up 6 bases and V 5 bases, and 10 bases lay outside the gene matches. Germline loops: CDR1 SEHNR, CDR2 FQNEAQ (reference sequence). The CDR3 length is 15 residues. DNA for the CDR3: TGTGCCAGCAGCCTTTCGGGACTAACCTCCAATGAGCAGTTCTTC. It codes for CASSLSGLTSNEQFF.

The gene calls are TRBV6-5 and TRBJ2-2; maybe TRBD2 (5 bases). This CDR3 contains 14 residues. Germline V gives CDR1 MNHEY, CDR2 SVGAGI. The V end lost 7 bases, the J end lost 1 base, and 10 bases lay between the germline ends. The CDR3 protein is CASNKAVNTGELFF. The CDR3 DNA sequence: TGTGCCAGCAACAAAGCGGTGAACACCGGGGAGCTGTTTTTT.